This T cell receptor beta chain originates from a study of cytomegalovirus exposure and HLA in healthy donors. Study at large: Early on, a data release was issued that held approximately 92 million unique TCRs from HLA-typed donors. Overall study findings and caveats: An analysis was carried out later, and it reportedly showed fewer N-insertions in an Asian-associated ancestry cluster than the roughly 700-donor mean.

The primer mix had 60 Vbeta and 13 Jbeta primers. Under the authors' procedure: In a later analysis, 70 million to 80 million unique TCR beta chains included roughly 11 million shared by two or more donors. Profiled with immunoSEQ multiplex PCR; TCRdb holds only in-frame clones, not every one. V, J and clone size derive from that table, while D and trimming were established from the DNA sequence. The table for this sample gives about 130,000 clones. V gave up 3 bases and J gave up 4 bases, with 15 bases separating them. From germline, CDR1 is LNHDA and CDR2 SQIVND (reference sequence). CDR3 length: 15 residues. A remark on this clone: Its antigen is unknown.

The genes are TRBV19 and TRBJ1-2; D call uncertain. Sequenced sample: PBMCs. The receptor's source is a woman between 35 and 50 years old in good health and CMV-seropositive. CDR3 in amino acids: CASSITLEGSYGYTF. For the CDR3, the DNA is TGTGCCAGTAGTATCACGCTGGAGGGCTCCTATGGCTACACCTTC. Full variable domain (missing parts from reference TRBV19 and TRBJ1-2): DGGITQSPKYLFRKEGQNVTLSCEQNLNHDAMYWYRQDPGQGLRLIYYSQIVNDFQKGDIAEGYSVSREKKESFPLTVTSAQKNPTAFYLCASSITLEGSYGYTFGSGTRLTVV.